The 17 T cell receptor beta chains given below trace back to one sample, sequenced in a study of beta chain features in type 1 diabetes. Expressed TCRB transcripts were sequenced, since all the RNA that had been isolated was reverse transcribed. Profiling relied on immunoSEQ multiplex PCR, and the TCRdb table lists in-frame clones only, not all of them. The sample yields fewer than 650,000 clones, about 16% seen once. The sequenced sample was naive CD4+ T cells from blood. These receptors were taken from a man younger than 35 in good health.

The chain links TRBV4-2 to TRBJ2-1; unclear D gene. V lost 4 bases and J 3 bases, leaving 13 bases between the germline ends. CDR3 length: 15 residues. The germline gives CDR1 LGHNA, CDR2 YNFKEQ. The CDR3 loop reads CASSPQMEIYNEQFF. The DNA of the CDR3 is TGTGCCAGCAGCCCCCAGATGGAGATCTACAATGAGCAGTTCTTC.

This clone has a handful of counts. The chain uses TRBV7-8 and TRBJ2-1, with D perhaps TRBD1 (6 bases). V lost 1 base and J lost 2, with 12 bases in between. Per germline, CDR1 SGHVS and CDR2 FQNEAQ. The CDR3 contains 16 residues. The chain's CDR3 is CASSLEKSGAYNEQFF. The CDR3 DNA is TGTGCCAGCAGCTTAGAGAAGTCAGGGGCCTACAATGAGCAGTTCTTC.

The chain has TRBV6-4 and TRBJ2-1; the match to TRBD2 covers 7 bases. The V and J ends lost 5 bases and 10 bases, in that order; junction bases with no gene match: 8. The CDR3 is 13 amino acids. CDR1 and CDR2 from the germline V gene are MRHNA and SNTAGT. DNA for the CDR3: TGTGCCAGCAGTCTAGGGAGGGAGCACGAGCAGTTCTTC. It is translated as CASSLGREHEQFF.

The V and J genes are TRBV7-2 and TRBJ2-5; TRBD2 matches at 11 bases. CDR3 length: 15 amino acids. V lost 8 bases and J lost 1; bases outside the gene matches: 6. Germline assignment: CDR1 SGHTA and CDR2 FQGNSA. The CDR3 is CASDATSGTQETQYF. CDR3 DNA: TGTGCCAGCGACGCGACTAGCGGGACCCAAGAGACCCAGTACTTC.

This sequence joins TRBV4-3 and TRBJ2-7; D gene unclear. The CDR3 runs to 14 residues. The V gene lost 0 bases and the J gene lost 3 bases, with 9 bases spanning the gap. Germline V gene data show CDR1 as LGHNA and CDR2 as YSLEER. The CDR3 bases are TGCGCCAGCAGCCAAGATGCTGGAAACTACGAGCAGTACTTC. Translation: CASSQDAGNYEQYF.

This clone has just a few counts. The CDR3 loop reads CASSLQGSSGANVLTF. CDR3 coding DNA: TGCGCCAGCAGCCTACAGGGGTCCTCTGGGGCCAACGTCCTGACTTTC. The chain combines TRBV4-1 with TRBJ2-6; 7 positions match TRBD1. Germline assignment: CDR1 MGHRA and CDR2 YSYEKL. V was clipped by 4 bases and J by 0 bases; unmatched bases: 3. The CDR3 loop spans 16 amino acids.

CDR3 nucleotides: TGCGCCAGCAGCCAGGCTCCAGCGGGAGGGGATACGCAGTATTTT. Encoded protein: CASSQAPAGGDTQYF. The genes are TRBV4-1 and TRBJ2-3, with 10 positions matching TRBD2. Trimming cost V 3 bases and J 6 bases; bases outside gene matches: 6. Per the germline V gene, CDR1 is MGHRA and CDR2 is YSYEKL. CDR3 size: 15 residues.

This clone was seen a handful of times. V usage is TRBV6-1 and J usage is TRBJ2-3; D is unclear. Looked up from germline, CDR1 is MNHNS and CDR2 is SASEGT. Trimming cost V 2 bases and J 2 bases, with 5 bases left between them. The CDR3 length is 13 residues. CDR3 region: CASSEQFTDTQYF. Here the CDR3 DNA reads TGTGCCAGCAGTGAACAGTTCACAGATACGCAGTATTTT.

This clone was observed a few times. The CDR3 DNA reads as TGTGCCAGCAGTTTGGACCCGATGTCTAGGGAGCAGTACTTC. Amino acid sequence: CASSLDPMSREQYF. The chain employs TRBV28 and TRBJ2-7; the D is unclear. Germline assignment: CDR1 MDHEN and CDR2 SYDVKM. The CDR3 consists of 14 residues. V gave up 3 bases and J gave up 7 bases, with 16 bases separating them.

The rearrangement joins TRBV5-4 to TRBJ2-7, with a tentative D call TRBD2 (6 bases). The ends were cut back, 6 bases at V and 2 bases at J, with 18 bases in the middle. The CDR3 extends over 15 amino acids. Germline CDR1 and CDR2: SGHNT and YYREEE (reference sequence). This CDR3 is CASTPFGTLPYEQYF. In DNA form, the CDR3 reads TGTGCCAGCACCCCGTTCGGGACTCTGCCCTACGAGCAGTACTTC.

In this sample, this clone turned up a few times. Distinct nucleotide sequences in the sample also encode this CDR3. This chain links TRBV18 with TRBJ2-5; D is unresolved. This CDR3 is built from 12 residues. CDR1 and CDR2 (germline): KGHSH, LQKENI. With 3 bases removed from V and 4 bases from J, the gap between germline ends came to 6 bases. The CDR3 nucleotides are TGTGCCAGCTCACCCGGCAGAGAGACCCAGTACTTC. Amino acids: CASSPGRETQYF.

CDR3 in DNA: TGTGCCAGCAGACCAGACCTCCTCGGACAGGGTTATGGCTACACCTTC. Its translation: CASRPDLLGQGYGYTF. This chain uses TRBV9 with TRBJ1-2; the match to TRBD1 covers 8 bases. Looked up from germline, CDR1 is SGDLS and CDR2 is YYNGEE. The ends lost 5 bases at V and 5 bases at J; junction bases unmatched: 14. This CDR3 is built from 16 residues.

In this sample, this clone turned up a few times. CDR3 in amino acids: CASSGHRDRGYEQYF. In nucleotides, the CDR3 is TGTGCCAGCAGCGGCCACCGGGACAGGGGATACGAGCAGTACTTC. The chain couples TRBV9 to TRBJ2-7, with 10 bases lining up with TRBD1. The CDR3 contains 15 residues. The V gene end was trimmed by 3 bases and the J gene end by 4 bases; junction bases not matched to a gene: 7. Germline CDR1 and CDR2: SGDLS and YYNGEE.

In this sample, this clone turned up a few times. The V call is TRBV7-2, the J call TRBJ1-1; D uncertain. Trimming cost V 5 bases and J 1 base, with 5 bases left between them. The germline V gene has CDR1 SGHTA and CDR2 FQGNSA. The CDR3 is made up of 12 amino acids. The CDR3 loop reads CASSPQNTEAFF. The CDR3 nucleotides read TGTGCCAGCAGCCCACAGAACACTGAAGCTTTCTTT. The full variable domain, with the rest looked up from reference TRBV7-2 and TRBJ1-1, is GAGVSQSPSNKVTEKGKDVELRCDPISGHTALYWYRQSLGQGLEFLIYFQGNSAPDKSGLPSDRFSAERTGGSVSTLTIQRTQQEDSAVYLCASSPQNTEAFFGQGTRLTVV.

This chain connects TRBV7-6 to TRBJ1-2; 7 bases agree with TRBD1. Per the germline V gene, CDR1 is SGHVS and CDR2 is FNYEAQ. J lost 7 bases, V lost 5 bases, and 10 bases had no gene match. The CDR3 consists of 14 residues. This CDR3 reads CASSPGTAYGGYTF. For the CDR3, the DNA is TGTGCCAGCAGCCCCGGGACAGCGTACGGTGGCTACACCTTC.

This clone has only a few counts. The gene calls are TRBV4-2 and TRBJ2-5; 11 nucleotides align to TRBD2. The V gene end was trimmed by 1 base and the J gene end by 4 bases; junction bases not matched to a gene: 8. Germline V gives CDR1 LGHNA, CDR2 YNFKEQ. The CDR3 has 17 residues. The CDR3 sequence is CASSQGNLAGGGETQYF. The CDR3 DNA follows: TGTGCCAGCAGCCAAGGAAACCTAGCGGGGGGTGGAGAGACCCAGTACTTC.

This clone was counted between two and nine times. The chain links TRBV15 to TRBJ2-1; 9 bases fit TRBD2. CDR1 is LNHNV, CDR2 YYDKDF, per germline (reference sequence). V shed 5 bases, J shed 6 bases, and the junction held 11 bases outside the gene matches. The CDR3 is made up of 16 amino acids. CDR3: CATSGGTSWVSNEQFF. CDR3 in DNA: TGTGCCACCAGCGGGGGGACTAGCTGGGTTTCCAATGAGCAGTTCTTC.